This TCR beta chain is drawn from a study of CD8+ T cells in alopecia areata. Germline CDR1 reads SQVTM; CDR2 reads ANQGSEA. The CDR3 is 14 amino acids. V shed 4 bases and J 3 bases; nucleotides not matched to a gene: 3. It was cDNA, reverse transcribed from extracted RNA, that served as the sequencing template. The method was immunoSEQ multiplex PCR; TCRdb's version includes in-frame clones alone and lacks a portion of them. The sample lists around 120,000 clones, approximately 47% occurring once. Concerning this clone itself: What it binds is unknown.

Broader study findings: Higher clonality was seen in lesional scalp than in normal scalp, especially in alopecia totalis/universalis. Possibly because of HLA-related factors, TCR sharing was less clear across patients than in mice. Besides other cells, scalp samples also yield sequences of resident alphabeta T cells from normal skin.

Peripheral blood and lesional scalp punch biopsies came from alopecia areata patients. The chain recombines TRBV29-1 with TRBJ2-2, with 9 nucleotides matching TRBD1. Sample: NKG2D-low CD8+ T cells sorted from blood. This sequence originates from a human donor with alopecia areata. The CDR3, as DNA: TGCAGCGTTGGGGACAGGGTCTACACCGGGGAGCTGTTTTTT. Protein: CSVGDRVYTGELFF.